Given below is one TCR beta chain in context. The antigen remains unidentified. A much larger clone lies a single base off, so this may be a read error. Described time point: newly diagnosed GD, antithyroid drugs for less than 3 months. From PBMCs, RNA was extracted and then used to make the TCR library. This sample was included in a study of regulatory T cells in long-lasting Graves disease. Points from the study as a whole: The study found TRBV28, TRBJ1-2 and TRBJ2-5 favored in persistent disease.

CDR1 and CDR2 from the germline V gene are SNHLY and FYNNEI. The CDR3 contains 11 residues. TCR beta libraries were built with iRepertoire HTBI primers and Arm-PCR of CDR3 regions. TCRdb reprocessed the multiplex PCR reads via MiXCR and lists one record per CDR3 protein. The sample includes 360,000 or so distinct CDR3 sequences, over 15% of them seen just once. The same specimen was also included in a second study, on T cells in Graves' hyperthyroidism and ophthalmopathy. Turning to that study: The hyperthyroidism was newly diagnosed and had lasted under 2 months; the patients were aged 18 to 65. Within blood appeared most thyroid clonotypes that had expanded above 0.001.

The clonotype comes from a man aged 35 to 55 with Graves disease. The chain has TRBV2 and TRBJ2-1; D is possibly TRBD1 (6 bases). The J call may be mistaken, given a closer DNA end match to TRBJ2-7. Source: peripheral blood mononuclear cells (PBMCs), taken at new diagnosis, from a patient treated with antithyroid drugs. The CDR3, as DNA: TGTGCCTGTGGACAGTACAATGAGCAGTACTTC. Translating gives CACGQYNEQYF.